This passage covers 7 T cell receptor beta chains from one sample sequenced in a study of blood T cell repertoires in COVID-19. Libraries were prepared by immunoSEQ multiplex PCR; TCRdb keeps only in-frame clonotypes and omits some of them. The repertoire holds around 99,000 clones, with roughly nine tenths as singletons. The material sequenced was peripheral blood. The source of these receptors is a middle-aged man with active or convalescent COVID-19.

The rearrangement uses TRBV11-1 and TRBJ2-7; perhaps TRBD2 as D (5 bases). V gave up 1 base and J gave up 3 bases, with 16 bases separating them. Germline CDR1 SGHAT, CDR2 FQDESV (reference sequence). This CDR3 is built from 16 residues. The CDR3, as DNA: TGTGCCAGCAGCTTAGAACTAATGGAGGCGGGCTACGAGCAGTACTTC. Translated: CASSLELMEAGYEQYF. Variable domain in full (rest from reference TRBV11-1 and TRBJ2-7): EAEVAQSPRYKITEKSQAVAFWCDPISGHATLYWYRQILGQGPELLVQFQDESVVDDSQLPKDRFSAERLKGVDSTLKIQPAELGDSAMYLCASSLELMEAGYEQYFGPGTRLTVT.

The genes are TRBV30 and TRBJ2-2; perhaps TRBD2 as D (6 bases). Germline values: CDR1 GTSNPN, CDR2 SVGIG (reference sequence). This CDR3 region has 14 residues. V shed 3 bases and J shed 6 bases, with 14 bases lying between them. The DNA for the CDR3 is TGTGCCTGGAGCCGTTTAACGGGGGCCGGGGAGCTGTTTTTT. Translated: CAWSRLTGAGELFF.

With regard to this clone: One end of the junction varies from germline; a read error may be responsible. The chain employs TRBV10-3 and TRBJ2-1, with D possibly being TRBD1 (6 bases). The CDR3 covers 16 residues. Germline values: CDR1 ENHRY, CDR2 SYGVKD. The chain's CDR3 is CAISQSTGQGSNEQFF. The CDR3 DNA reads TGTGCCATCAGTCAGTCCACAGGGCAAGGTTCTAATGAGCAGTTCTTC.

The V call is TRBV28, the J call TRBJ1-5, with D maybe TRBD1 (5 bases). V lost 5 bases, J lost 7 bases, and 24 bases lay in between. This CDR3 spans 17 amino acids. Looked up from germline, CDR1 is MDHEN and CDR2 is SYDVKM. The CDR3 DNA reads as TGTGCCAGCAGTCCATGGTCCATGATTGCAGGGAACCAGCCCCAGCATTTT. As protein: CASSPWSMIAGNQPQHF.

The chain is built from TRBV5-5 and TRBJ1-5; D might be TRBD1 (6 bases). The germline CDR1 and CDR2 sequences are SGHKS and YYEKEE (reference sequence). This CDR3 spans 17 amino acids. V shed 1 base and J shed 5 bases, with 19 bases lying between them. This CDR3 is CASSLLPLLQGDQPQHF. As DNA, the CDR3 is TGTGCCAGCAGCTTGCTCCCTTTATTACAGGGAGATCAGCCCCAGCATTTT. Using reference TRBV5-5 and TRBJ1-5 for the parts outside the CDR3, the full variable domain is DAGVTQSPTHLIKTRGQQVTLRCSPISGHKSVSWYQQVLGQGPQFIFQYYEKEERGRGNFPDRFSARQFPNYSSELNVNALLLGDSALYLCASSLLPLLQGDQPQHFGDGTRLSIL.

This clone showed up just once. This chain joins TRBV19 and TRBJ2-1; D possibly corresponds to TRBD2 (5 bases). Trimming cost V 3 bases and J 10 bases, with 10 bases left between them. CDR3 length: 12 residues. The germline CDR1 and CDR2 sequences are LNHDA and SQIVND (reference sequence). CDR3 in amino acids: CASSIGGLEQFF. The CDR3 DNA is TGTGCCAGTAGTATCGGCGGGCTAGAGCAGTTCTTC. The full variable domain, completed using reference TRBV19 and TRBJ2-1, is DGGITQSPKYLFRKEGQNVTLSCEQNLNHDAMYWYRQDPGQGLRLIYYSQIVNDFQKGDIAEGYSVSREKKESFPLTVTSAQKNPTAFYLCASSIGGLEQFFGPGTRLTVL.

The chain uses TRBV7-6 and TRBJ2-7; possible D gene TRBD1, 6 bases. V lost 6 bases and J 7 bases, leaving 16 bases between the germline ends. Looked up from germline, CDR1 is SGHVS and CDR2 is FNYEAQ. The CDR3 consists of 13 residues. The CDR3: CASSGTSLGEQYF. Here the CDR3 DNA reads TGTGCCAGCAGTGGGACATCTCTGGGGGAGCAGTACTTC.